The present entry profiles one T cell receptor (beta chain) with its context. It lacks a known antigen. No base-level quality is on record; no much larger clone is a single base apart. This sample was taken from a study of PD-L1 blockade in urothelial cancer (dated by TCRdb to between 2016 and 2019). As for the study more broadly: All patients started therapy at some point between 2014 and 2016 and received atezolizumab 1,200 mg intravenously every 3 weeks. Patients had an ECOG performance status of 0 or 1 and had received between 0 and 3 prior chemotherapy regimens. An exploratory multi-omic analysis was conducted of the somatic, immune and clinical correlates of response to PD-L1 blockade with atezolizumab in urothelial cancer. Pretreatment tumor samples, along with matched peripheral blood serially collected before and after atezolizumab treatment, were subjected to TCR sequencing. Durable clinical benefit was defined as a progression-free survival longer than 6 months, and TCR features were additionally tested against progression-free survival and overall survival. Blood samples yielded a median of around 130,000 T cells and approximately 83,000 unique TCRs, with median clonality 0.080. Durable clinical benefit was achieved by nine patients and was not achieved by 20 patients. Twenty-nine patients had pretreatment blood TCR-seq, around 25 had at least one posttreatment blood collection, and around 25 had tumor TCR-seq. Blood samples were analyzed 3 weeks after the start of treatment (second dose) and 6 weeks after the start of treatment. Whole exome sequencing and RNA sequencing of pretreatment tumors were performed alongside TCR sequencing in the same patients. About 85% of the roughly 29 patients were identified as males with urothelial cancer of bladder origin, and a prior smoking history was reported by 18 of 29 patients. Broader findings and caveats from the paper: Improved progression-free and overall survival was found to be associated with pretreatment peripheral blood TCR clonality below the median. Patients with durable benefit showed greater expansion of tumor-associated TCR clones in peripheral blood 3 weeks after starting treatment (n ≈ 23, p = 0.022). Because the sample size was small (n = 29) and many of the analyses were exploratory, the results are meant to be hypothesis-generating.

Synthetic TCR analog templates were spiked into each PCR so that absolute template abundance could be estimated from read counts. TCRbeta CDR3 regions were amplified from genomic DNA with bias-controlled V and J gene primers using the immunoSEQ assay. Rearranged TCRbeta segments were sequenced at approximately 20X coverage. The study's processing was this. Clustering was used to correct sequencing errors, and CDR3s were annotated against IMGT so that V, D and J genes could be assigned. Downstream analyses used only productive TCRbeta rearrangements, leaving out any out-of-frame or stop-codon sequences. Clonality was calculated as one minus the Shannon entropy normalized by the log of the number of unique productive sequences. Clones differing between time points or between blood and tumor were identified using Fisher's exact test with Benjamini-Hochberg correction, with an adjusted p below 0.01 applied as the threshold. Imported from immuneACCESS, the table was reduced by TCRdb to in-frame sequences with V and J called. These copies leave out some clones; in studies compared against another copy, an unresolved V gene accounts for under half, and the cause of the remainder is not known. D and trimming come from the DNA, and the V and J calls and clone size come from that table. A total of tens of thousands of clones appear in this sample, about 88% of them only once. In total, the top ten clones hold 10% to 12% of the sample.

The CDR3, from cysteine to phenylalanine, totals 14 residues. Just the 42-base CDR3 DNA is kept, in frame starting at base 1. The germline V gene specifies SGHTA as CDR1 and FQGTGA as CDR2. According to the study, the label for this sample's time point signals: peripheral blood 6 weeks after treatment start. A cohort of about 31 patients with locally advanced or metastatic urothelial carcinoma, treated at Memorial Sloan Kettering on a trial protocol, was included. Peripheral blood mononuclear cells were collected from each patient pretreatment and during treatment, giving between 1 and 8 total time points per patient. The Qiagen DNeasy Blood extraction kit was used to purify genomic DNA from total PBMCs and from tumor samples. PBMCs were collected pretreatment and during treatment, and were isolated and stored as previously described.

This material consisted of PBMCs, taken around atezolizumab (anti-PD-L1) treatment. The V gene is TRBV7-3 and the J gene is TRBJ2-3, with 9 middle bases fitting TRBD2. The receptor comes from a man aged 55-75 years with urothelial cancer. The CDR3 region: CASGAAGGSDTQYF. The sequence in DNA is TGTGCGAGCGGGGCAGCGGGAGGATCAGATACGCAGTATTTT.